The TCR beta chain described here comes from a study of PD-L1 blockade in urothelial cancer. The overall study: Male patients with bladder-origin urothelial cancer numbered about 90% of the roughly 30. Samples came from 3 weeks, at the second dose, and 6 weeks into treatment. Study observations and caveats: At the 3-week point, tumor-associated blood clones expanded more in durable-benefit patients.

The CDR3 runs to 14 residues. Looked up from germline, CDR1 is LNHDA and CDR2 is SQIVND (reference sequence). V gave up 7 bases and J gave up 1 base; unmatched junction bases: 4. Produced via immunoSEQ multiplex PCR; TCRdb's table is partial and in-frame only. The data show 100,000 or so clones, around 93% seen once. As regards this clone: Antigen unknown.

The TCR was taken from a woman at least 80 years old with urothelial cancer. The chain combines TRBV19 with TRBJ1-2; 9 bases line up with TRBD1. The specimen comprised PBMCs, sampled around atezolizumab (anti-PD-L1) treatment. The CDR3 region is CASMKTGGNYGYTF. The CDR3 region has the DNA TGTGCCAGTATGAAGACAGGGGGTAACTATGGCTACACCTTC.